The text below deals with one TCR beta chain. Its binding antigen is unknown. No much larger clonotype is one base removed from it; base qualities were not supplied. Spanning cysteine to phenylalanine, the CDR3 consists of 14 amino acids. Kept here is only the CDR3 DNA, which spans 42 bases and is read in frame from base 1. The CDR1 and CDR2 encoded by the germline V gene are MRHNA and SNTAGT. V is cut by 6 bases and J by 2 bases, and the space between the germline ends is 12 bases. These data originate in a study of T cells in placental villitis. With regard to the full study: Placental TCR-beta repertoires were compared across villitis of unknown etiology, gestational-age-matched unaffected controls, and infectious villitis in order to test an allograft-versus-infection hypothesis. What the study reported, not specific to this receptor: Small amounts of decidua were contained in the paraffin blocks, so some of the captured T cells, especially in controls, may have been decidual rather than villous infiltrates. Sequencing bulk tissue made it impossible to distinguish helper, regulatory or cytotoxic T cells or to tell maternal from fetal T cells, and the approach excluded gamma-delta receptors. CMV-specific clone frequencies were higher in infectious CMV cases than in villitis of unknown etiology (roughly 0.011 vs 0.001), which did not differ from controls.

Five infectious villitis placentae were included, four with confirmed cytomegalovirus and one with Toxoplasma gondii, and were not matched to other groups. The mothers in the infectious villitis group were younger, had smaller fetuses, and delivered preterm or had intrauterine demise in two cases. Placentae were collected after delivery and underwent gross and histological evaluation before archival tissue selection. Five 10-micron scrolls were cut from each FFPE block, and DNA was isolated using the AllPrep DNA/RNA FFPE Tissue kit. NanoDrop was used to check DNA concentration and purity, while a Bioanalyzer was used to assess RNA quality. Using the immunoSEQ v4 bias-controlled multiplex PCR assay, run blinded to group allocation, TCR-beta CDR3 regions were amplified from genomic DNA. To estimate nucleated cell and T cell quantities per sample, reference gene primers were included together with the TCR-beta primers. Sequencing of the libraries was performed on an Illumina MiSeq with a 100-cycle paired-end protocol. The published analysis was carried out like this. Diversity and richness were calculated in immunoSEQ Analyzer software; richness by iChao1, clonality based on Pielou evenness and Shannon diversity (0-1, higher means less diverse). CDR3 amino acid sequences together with V/J genes were queried against VDJdb for CMV, EBV and influenza A specificities, with confidence 3 and substitution 2 applied. The Morisita-Horn index was used to measure TCR-beta amino acid clonotype overlap among the villitis of unknown etiology, infectious villitis and control repertoires. The source is immuneACCESS, and TCRdb retained only in-frame sequences with V and J called. Part of the clones is not carried over; for the studies checked, unresolved V genes explain less than half of this, and the remainder is unexplained. The V and J calls and the clone size are those of that table, but D and trimming were determined from the DNA. The sample profile shows about 3,100 clones; 60% to 80% of them were found once. The ten largest account for under 20% of the sample.

This clonotype was obtained from a human patient with infectious villitis; the placental T cells may come from both mother and fetus. The source material was placental tissue containing maternal and fetal cells. The chain is encoded by TRBV6-4 joined to TRBJ2-3; the D element might be TRBD1 or TRBD2, as each aligns at 5 bases. The DNA reads as follows: TGTGCCAGCAGCCGGGACGGGGACACAGATACGCAGTATTTT. Its translation reads: CASSRDGDTDTQYF.